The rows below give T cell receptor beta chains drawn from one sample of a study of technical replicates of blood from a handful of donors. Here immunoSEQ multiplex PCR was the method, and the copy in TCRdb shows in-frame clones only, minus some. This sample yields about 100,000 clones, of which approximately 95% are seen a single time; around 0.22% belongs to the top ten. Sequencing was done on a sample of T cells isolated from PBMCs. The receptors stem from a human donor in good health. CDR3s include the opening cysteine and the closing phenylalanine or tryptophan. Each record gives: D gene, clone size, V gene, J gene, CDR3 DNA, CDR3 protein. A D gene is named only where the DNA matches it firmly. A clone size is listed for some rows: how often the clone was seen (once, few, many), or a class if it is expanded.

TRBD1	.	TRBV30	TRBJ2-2	TGTGCCTGGAGTGTAATCTGGGGGACAGGGGAGAACACCGGGGAGCTGTTTTTT	CAWSVIWGTGENTGELFF
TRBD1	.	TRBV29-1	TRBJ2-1	TGCAGCGTTGTTTGGACAGGGTCCTACAATGAGCAGTTCTTC	CSVVWTGSYNEQFF
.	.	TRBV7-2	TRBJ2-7	TGTGCCAGCAGCCTACAGGACGGACCCTACGAGCAGTACTTC	CASSLQDGPYEQYF
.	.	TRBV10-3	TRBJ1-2	TGTGCCATCAGTGTTCAGAAACCCTATGGCTACACCTTC	CAISVQKPYGYTF
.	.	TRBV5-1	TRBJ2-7	TGCGCCAGCAGCTTGATAGCGGAATACGAGCAGTACTTC	CASSLIAEYEQYF
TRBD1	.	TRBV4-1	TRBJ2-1	TGCGCCAGCAGCCAAGGGGACAGTGGCGATGAGCAGTTCTTC	CASSQGDSGDEQFF
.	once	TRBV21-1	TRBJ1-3	TGTGCCAGCAGCACCTTACCCAGGGCCGCGCCCAAATTT	CASSTLPRAAPKF
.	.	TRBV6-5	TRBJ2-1	TGTGCCAGCAGTAACCGGGGTGAGCAGTTCTTC	CASSNRGEQFF
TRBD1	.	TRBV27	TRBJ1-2	TGTGCCAGCAGTTTATTAGGACAGGGACCAGGCTACACCTTC	CASSLLGQGPGYTF
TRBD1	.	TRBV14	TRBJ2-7	TGTGCCAGCAGCCCACGATTAACGACAGGGACCTACGAGCAGTACTTC	CASSPRLTTGTYEQYF
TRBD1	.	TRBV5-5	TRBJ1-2	TGTGCCAGCAGCCTGACAGGGGGCGCTGGCTACACCTTC	CASSLTGGAGYTF
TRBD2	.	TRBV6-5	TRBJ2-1	TGTGCCACCCGAGTAGCGGGAGGGTCCAATGAGCAGTTCTTC	CATRVAGGSNEQFF
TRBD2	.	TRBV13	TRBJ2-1	TGTGCCAGCAGTCCTCCGGGGGGAAAGCAGTTCTTC	CASSPPGGKQFF
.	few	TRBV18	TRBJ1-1	TGTGCCAGCTCGAACGCAGGGTCCCCTGAAGCTTTCTTT	CASSNAGSPEAFF
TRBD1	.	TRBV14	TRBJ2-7	TGTGCCAGCAGCCAAGGGACAGGGTCCTACGAGCAGTACTTC	CASSQGTGSYEQYF
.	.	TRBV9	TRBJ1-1	TGTGCCAGCAGCGGGAGGGACGGGAACACTGAAGCTTTCTTT	CASSGRDGNTEAFF
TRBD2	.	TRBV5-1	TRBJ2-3	TGCGCCAGCAGCTTGGCGGGGGGTCCTGCGGATACGCAGTATTTT	CASSLAGGPADTQYF
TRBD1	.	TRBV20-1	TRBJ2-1	TGCAGTGCTCGGGACAGCCATGAGCAGTTCTTC	CSARDSHEQFF
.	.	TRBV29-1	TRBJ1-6	TGCAGCGTCCGGACAGCTTATAATTCACCCCTCCACTTT	CSVRTAYNSPLHF
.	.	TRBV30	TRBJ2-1	TGTGCCTGGAGACTATCCCCCTACAATGAGCAGTTCTTC	CAWRLSPYNEQFF
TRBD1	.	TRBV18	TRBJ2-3	TGTGCCAGCTCAGCCTCGAAAGACAGGGCGACAGATACGCAGTATTTT	CASSASKDRATDTQYF
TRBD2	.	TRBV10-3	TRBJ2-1	TGTGCCATCAGTGAGTCGGCTAGCGGGAACTTTCGTGAGCAGTTCTTC	CAISESASGNFREQFF
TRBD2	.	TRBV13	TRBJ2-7	TGTGCCAGCAGCTTATCGGGAGGGTCCTACGAGCAGTACTTC	CASSLSGGSYEQYF
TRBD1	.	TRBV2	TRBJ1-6	TGTGCCAGCAGCCATACCGGGACAGGGCTGAGAAGTTCACCCCTCCACTTT	CASSHTGTGLRSSPLHF
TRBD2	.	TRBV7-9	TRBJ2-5	TGTGCCAGCAGCTTACCTTTGGGGACTAGCTACCAAGAGACCCAGTACTTC	CASSLPLGTSYQETQYF
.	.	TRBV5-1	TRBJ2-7	TGCGCCAGCAGCCCCGGAGGCGAGCAGTACTTC	CASSPGGEQYF
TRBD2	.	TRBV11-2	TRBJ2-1	TGTGCCAGCAGCTTATCTATGGGAACGGGGGGAGTGGACAATGAGCAGTTCTTC	CASSLSMGTGGVDNEQFF
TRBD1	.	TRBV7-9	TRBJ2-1	TGTGCCAGCAGCTCAAAACCGGGACAGGGACACAATGAGCAGTTCTTC	CASSSKPGQGHNEQFF
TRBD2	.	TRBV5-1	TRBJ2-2	TGCGCCAGCAGCTCCTCCGCTGGGACTAGCGGGGGGCTCCTACCCCCGAACACCGGGGAGCTGTTTTTT	CASSSSAGTSGGLLPPNTGELFF
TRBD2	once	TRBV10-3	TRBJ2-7	TGTGCCATCAGTGATAGGACTAGCGGGTTCTACGAGCAGTACTTC	CAISDRTSGFYEQYF
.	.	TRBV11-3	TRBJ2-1	TGTGCCAGCAGCCACGGCGTTCGGGACAACCCTAATGGAAATGAGCAGTTCTTC	CASSHGVRDNPNGNEQFF
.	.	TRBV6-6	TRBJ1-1	TGTGCCAGCAGTTACTCGGATCGAGAGGTTGAAGCTTTCTTT	CASSYSDREVEAFF
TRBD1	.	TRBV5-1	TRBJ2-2	TGCGCCAGCAGCTCGGGGACAGGGGGCGTACTCGGGGAGCTGTTTTTT	CASSSGTGGVLGELFF
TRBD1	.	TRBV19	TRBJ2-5	TGTGCCAGTAGTAGGCTCGACAGGGCGCAAGAGACCCAGTACTTC	CASSRLDRAQETQYF
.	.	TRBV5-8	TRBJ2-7	TGTGCCAGCACCGTGGTAAGGAGGTCCTACGAGCAGTACTTC	CASTVVRRSYEQYF
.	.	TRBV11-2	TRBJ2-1	TGTGCCAGCAGCTTAGAGGGTCGGGAGGAGCAGTTCTTC	CASSLEGREEQFF
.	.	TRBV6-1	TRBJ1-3	TGTGCCATAACCGGGTCCCTAGGAAACACCATATATTTT	CAITGSLGNTIYF
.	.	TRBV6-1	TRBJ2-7	TGTGCCAGCGTATGGGGAGACGAGCAGTACTTC	CASVWGDEQYF
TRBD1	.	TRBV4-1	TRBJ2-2	TGCGCCAGCAGCCGACAGGGGGAGCCCGGGGAGCTGTTTTTT	CASSRQGEPGELFF
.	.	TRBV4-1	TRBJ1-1	TGCGCCAGCAGCCAAGTAGGGAGGACTGAAGCTTTCTTT	CASSQVGRTEAFF
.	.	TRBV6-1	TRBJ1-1	TGTGCCAGCTGGGGCGGAACTACTGAAGCTTTCTTT	CASWGGTTEAFF
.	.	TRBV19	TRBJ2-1	TGTGCCAGTAGTCCCTGGGCTCAGAGCTCCTACAATGAGCAGTTCTTC	CASSPWAQSSYNEQFF
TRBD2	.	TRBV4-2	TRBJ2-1	TGTGCCAGCAGCGTTAGCCCCAGCGGGGGGGCTGGGGGTGAGCAGTTCTTC	CASSVSPSGGAGGEQFF
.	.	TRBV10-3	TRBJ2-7	TGTGCCATCGGCGAACAGACTAAGCCCTACGAGCAGTACTTC	CAIGEQTKPYEQYF
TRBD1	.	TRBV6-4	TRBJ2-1	TGTGCCAGCGTTAACCGGGACAGCCACGATCCGTTATCCTACAATGAGCAGTTCTTC	CASVNRDSHDPLSYNEQFF
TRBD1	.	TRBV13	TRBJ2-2	TGTGCCAGCAGCCAGGGACAGGGGAACACCGGGGAGCTGTTTTTT	CASSQGQGNTGELFF